Here is one T cell receptor beta chain with its context. Its antigen is as yet unknown. This may arise from a read error, as a much more abundant clone is one base away. Because it lacks the conserved phenylalanine or tryptophan at the end, this CDR3 is likely a read error. The CDR3 contains 16 residues. The germline V and J ends were trimmed by 5 bases and 7 bases, with 21 bases remaining between them. CDR1 is MDHEN and CDR2 is SYDVKM in the germline V gene. These data originate in a study of regulatory T cells in long-lasting Graves disease. Study results and caveats: Among samples with persistent disease, TRBV28, TRBJ1-2 and TRBJ2-5 were favored. New patients shared fewer public clonotypes (about 1,000) than persistent patients did (around 2,700).

Through Arm-PCR of CDR3 regions and iRepertoire HTBI primers, TCR beta libraries were built. Original processing notes: In the combined samples, approximately 64 TRBV and 14 TRBJ segments were identified. TCRdb processed the multiplex PCR reads anew with MiXCR; each CDR3 protein has one entry. What appears here as the V and J calls and clone size reflects TCRdb's work, not the paper's. The sample gives a few hundred thousand distinct CDR3 sequences, about 20% of which show up once; around 24% is in the top ten. Time point indicated: persistent/refractory GD, antithyroid drugs over 5 years with positive TRAb. Extracted RNA from PBMCs served as the source of the TCR library.

V and J are TRBV28 and TRBJ1-5; D is unresolved. Specimen: peripheral blood mononuclear cells (PBMCs), collected when the disease was refractory, from a patient treated with antithyroid drugs. The sequence came from a female donor with Graves disease. The CDR3 coding sequence is TGTGCCAGCAGTCCTCCCCCGGGGTGGACTTTACAGCCCCAGCATCTT. It specifies CASSPPPGWTLQPQHL.